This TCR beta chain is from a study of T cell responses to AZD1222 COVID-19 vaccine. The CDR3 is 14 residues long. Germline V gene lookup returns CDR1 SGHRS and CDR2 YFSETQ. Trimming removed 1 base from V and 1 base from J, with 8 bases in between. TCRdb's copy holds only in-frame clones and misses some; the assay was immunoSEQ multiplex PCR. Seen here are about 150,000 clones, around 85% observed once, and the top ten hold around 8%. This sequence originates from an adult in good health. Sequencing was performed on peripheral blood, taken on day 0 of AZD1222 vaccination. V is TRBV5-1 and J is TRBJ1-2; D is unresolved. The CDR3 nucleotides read TGCGCCAGCAGCTTGCTTCAGAATAACTATGGCTACACCTTC. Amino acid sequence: CASSLLQNNYGYTF.